A selection of T cell receptor beta chains follows, all from one sample in a study of T cell changes during pregnancy in multiple sclerosis. Here immunoSEQ multiplex PCR was the method, and the copy in TCRdb shows in-frame clones only, minus some. Here the sample spans approximately 37,000 clones, nearly 90% being singletons. Sequenced here: CD8+ T cells from peripheral blood mononuclear cells, sampled in the first trimester of pregnancy. These receptors originate from a female donor with multiple sclerosis, enrolled in a pregnancy study. The CDR3 runs from the conserved cysteine through the conserved F or W. The D gene is left open where the match is weak. Some rows have no size entry. The others give once, few or many, or a class for an expanded clone.

clone size: NA; V gene: TRBV7-9; J gene: TRBJ1-2; D gene: TRBD1; CDR3 DNA: TGTGCCAGCAGCCCCGGGACAGGACCATCGGGCTACACCTTC; CDR3 protein: CASSPGTGPSGYTF
clone size: NA; V gene: TRBV18; J gene: TRBJ1-5; D gene: NA; CDR3 DNA: TGTGCCAGCTCACCCGGCAGGGATCAGCCCCAGCATTTT; CDR3 protein: CASSPGRDQPQHF
clone size: once; V gene: TRBV6-4; J gene: TRBJ1-2; D gene: TRBD1; CDR3 DNA: TGTGCCAGCAGTGAGCCTGGGACAGGGAATGGCTACACCTTC; CDR3 protein: CASSEPGTGNGYTF
clone size: NA; V gene: TRBV5-6; J gene: TRBJ2-5; D gene: NA; CDR3 DNA: TGTGCCAGCAGCTTGGGGGGGGAAGGGACGACCCAGTACTTC; CDR3 protein: CASSLGGEGTTQYF
clone size: NA; V gene: TRBV4-1; J gene: TRBJ1-2; D gene: TRBD1; CDR3 DNA: TGCGCCAGCAGCCAAGATTGGGGACAGGGGGGGTATGGCTACACCTTC; CDR3 protein: CASSQDWGQGGYGYTF
clone size: NA; V gene: TRBV5-5; J gene: TRBJ1-2; D gene: NA; CDR3 DNA: TGTGCCAGCAGCCTGCCCCAGCGCTATGGCTACACCTTC; CDR3 protein: CASSLPQRYGYTF
clone size: NA; V gene: TRBV7-8; J gene: TRBJ1-1; D gene: NA; CDR3 DNA: TGTGCCAGCAGCTTAGCCTACCCCCGAGAGCATCGGGACACTGAAGCTTTCTTT; CDR3 protein: CASSLAYPREHRDTEAFF
clone size: NA; V gene: TRBV21-1; J gene: TRBJ1-2; D gene: NA; CDR3 DNA: TGTGCCAGCAGCAAAGCAGCAGGGGGCGCTGGGTATGGCTACACCTTC; CDR3 protein: CASSKAAGGAGYGYTF
clone size: NA; V gene: TRBV27; J gene: TRBJ2-1; D gene: NA; CDR3 DNA: TGTGCCAGCAGGGGGAGGCCCTTCGCCGGGTTAGGGTCCTACAATGAGCAGTTCTTC; CDR3 protein: CASRGRPFAGLGSYNEQFF
clone size: NA; V gene: TRBV4-1; J gene: TRBJ1-1; D gene: NA; CDR3 DNA: TGCGCCAGCAGCCAAGCCCTAGGACAGAACACTGAAGCTTTCTTT; CDR3 protein: CASSQALGQNTEAFF
clone size: NA; V gene: TRBV4-1; J gene: TRBJ2-1; D gene: TRBD2; CDR3 DNA: TGCGCCAGCAGCCACGGATTAGCGGGGGGGGACAATGAGCAGTTCTTC; CDR3 protein: CASSHGLAGGDNEQFF
clone size: NA; V gene: TRBV6-5; J gene: TRBJ1-2; D gene: NA; CDR3 DNA: TGTGCCAGCAGCCGACGGGAGCCCCTAGTCAGTGGCTACACCTTC; CDR3 protein: CASSRREPLVSGYTF
clone size: NA; V gene: TRBV4-1; J gene: TRBJ2-2; D gene: NA; CDR3 DNA: TGCGCCAGCAGCCTCTATACCGGGGAGCTGTTTTTT; CDR3 protein: CASSLYTGELFF
clone size: once; V gene: TRBV4-3; J gene: TRBJ2-2; D gene: NA; CDR3 DNA: TGCGCCAGCAGCCAAGGGGACACGAACACCGGGGAGCTGTTTTTT; CDR3 protein: CASSQGDTNTGELFF
clone size: NA; V gene: TRBV19; J gene: TRBJ1-5; D gene: TRBD1; CDR3 DNA: TGTGCCAGTCGACAGGGGGAACGGAATCAGCCCCAGCATTTT; CDR3 protein: CASRQGERNQPQHF
clone size: NA; V gene: TRBV4-3; J gene: TRBJ1-2; D gene: NA; CDR3 DNA: TGCGCCAGCAGCCAAGATTGGGGACAAGCCTATGGCTACACCTTC; CDR3 protein: CASSQDWGQAYGYTF
clone size: NA; V gene: TRBV29-1; J gene: TRBJ2-3; D gene: NA; CDR3 DNA: TGCAGCGTGGGGTCGTACGGGGGGCTCACAGATACGCAGTATTTT; CDR3 protein: CSVGSYGGLTDTQYF
clone size: once; V gene: TRBV23-1; J gene: TRBJ2-7; D gene: TRBD1; CDR3 DNA: TGCGCCAGCAGTCAAACCGCAAAGGACAGGGGGCCTCGGTGCGAGCAGTACTTC; CDR3 protein: CASSQTAKDRGPRCEQYF
clone size: once; V gene: TRBV7-2; J gene: TRBJ2-2; D gene: NA; CDR3 DNA: TGTGCCAGCAGCTTACCTCAAGAGGCCGGGGAGCTGTTTTTT; CDR3 protein: CASSLPQEAGELFF
clone size: NA; V gene: TRBV7-3; J gene: TRBJ2-3; D gene: TRBD2; CDR3 DNA: TGTGCCAGCAGCTGGACTAGCGGGGGGTCAGATACGCAGTATTTT; CDR3 protein: CASSWTSGGSDTQYF
clone size: few; V gene: TRBV6-6; J gene: TRBJ2-2; D gene: NA; CDR3 DNA: TGTGCCAGCAGCTATCTTCCGAACACCGGGGAGCTGTTTTTT; CDR3 protein: CASSYLPNTGELFF
clone size: NA; V gene: TRBV7-2; J gene: TRBJ2-7; D gene: NA; CDR3 DNA: TGTGCCAGCAGCTTAGTACCAGGAGGGGAGCAGTACTTC; CDR3 protein: CASSLVPGGEQYF
clone size: once; V gene: TRBV4-3; J gene: TRBJ1-3; D gene: TRBD1; CDR3 DNA: TGCGCCAGCAGCCAATTCGCCGGGACAGGGTCTTTCTCTGCCGATGGAAACACCATATATTTT; CDR3 protein: CASSQFAGTGSFSADGNTIYF
clone size: NA; V gene: TRBV15; J gene: TRBJ2-2; D gene: NA; CDR3 DNA: TGTGCCACCAGCAGAGATTTCGGTACCGGGGAGCTGTTTTTT; CDR3 protein: CATSRDFGTGELFF
clone size: NA; V gene: TRBV6-5; J gene: TRBJ2-7; D gene: NA; CDR3 DNA: TGTGCCAGCAGCGTTAGGGGCTACGAGCAGTACTTC; CDR3 protein: CASSVRGYEQYF
clone size: NA; V gene: TRBV15; J gene: TRBJ1-2; D gene: TRBD1; CDR3 DNA: TGTGCCACCAGCAGAGATCGGGGCGACAGGGGCGAGGGCTATGGCTACACCTTC; CDR3 protein: CATSRDRGDRGEGYGYTF
clone size: NA; V gene: TRBV7-3; J gene: TRBJ2-1; D gene: TRBD2; CDR3 DNA: TGTGCCAGCAGCTCGCCGGGACTAGCGGGGGTGAATGAGCAGTTCTTC; CDR3 protein: CASSSPGLAGVNEQFF
clone size: NA; V gene: TRBV11-2; J gene: TRBJ2-2; D gene: NA; CDR3 DNA: TGTGCCAGCAAAACCTCGGGACATCTGGGGGAGCTGTTTTTT; CDR3 protein: CASKTSGHLGELFF
clone size: NA; V gene: TRBV9; J gene: TRBJ1-5; D gene: NA; CDR3 DNA: TGTGCCAGCAGCGTAGAGCCGTATAGCAATCAGCCCCAGCATTTT; CDR3 protein: CASSVEPYSNQPQHF
clone size: NA; V gene: TRBV12-5; J gene: TRBJ1-6; D gene: NA; CDR3 DNA: TGTGCTAGTGGTTCCCCCACAGACCCCTATAATTCACCCCTCCACTTT; CDR3 protein: CASGSPTDPYNSPLHF
clone size: NA; V gene: TRBV7-2; J gene: TRBJ2-3; D gene: NA; CDR3 DNA: TGTGCCAGCAGCTTAGGGGGGCCAGATACGCAGTATTTT; CDR3 protein: CASSLGGPDTQYF
clone size: NA; V gene: TRBV10-1; J gene: TRBJ1-1; D gene: NA; CDR3 DNA: TGCGCCAGCCCTGGACGGGGAGAAGCTTTCTTT; CDR3 protein: CASPGRGEAFF
clone size: few; V gene: TRBV5-6; J gene: TRBJ1-1; D gene: TRBD1; CDR3 DNA: TGTGCCAGCAGCGGGGACAGGAACACTGAAGCTTTCTTT; CDR3 protein: CASSGDRNTEAFF
clone size: NA; V gene: TRBV4-2; J gene: TRBJ1-4; D gene: NA; CDR3 DNA: TGTGCCAGCAGCCAAGATGGGGGGGCGAGAGAAAAACTGTTTTTT; CDR3 protein: CASSQDGGAREKLFF
clone size: NA; V gene: TRBV2; J gene: TRBJ2-1; D gene: NA; CDR3 DNA: TGTGCCAGCAGTGAATCAGGGCTAAAATACAATGAGCAGTTCTTC; CDR3 protein: CASSESGLKYNEQFF
clone size: once; V gene: TRBV14; J gene: TRBJ1-5; D gene: NA; CDR3 DNA: TGTGCCAGCAGCCAGCACTCAAAGAATCAGCCCCAGCATTTT; CDR3 protein: CASSQHSKNQPQHF
clone size: NA; V gene: TRBV2; J gene: TRBJ1-2; D gene: NA; CDR3 DNA: TGTGCCAGCAGTGAAACGAGGGCGACGGAAGGCTACACCTTC; CDR3 protein: CASSETRATEGYTF
clone size: NA; V gene: TRBV19; J gene: TRBJ2-1; D gene: TRBD2; CDR3 DNA: TGTGCCAGTATGGCGGCGGGGGGGCCCAATGAGCAGTTCTTC; CDR3 protein: CASMAAGGPNEQFF
clone size: NA; V gene: TRBV4-3; J gene: TRBJ1-3; D gene: NA; CDR3 DNA: TGCGCCAGCAGCCAAGATGTCGGGAACACCATATATTTT; CDR3 protein: CASSQDVGNTIYF
clone size: medium-sized; V gene: TRBV30; J gene: TRBJ2-3; D gene: TRBD2; CDR3 DNA: TGTGCCTGGAGTAGGCTAGCGGATAGCACAGATACGCAGTATTTT; CDR3 protein: CAWSRLADSTDTQYF
clone size: NA; V gene: TRBV6-5; J gene: TRBJ2-7; D gene: NA; CDR3 DNA: TGTGCCAGCAGTAACCGACAGTTGCTGCGCGGGCAGTACTTC; CDR3 protein: CASSNRQLLRGQYF
clone size: NA; V gene: TRBV5-1; J gene: TRBJ2-5; D gene: TRBD2; CDR3 DNA: TGCGCCAGCAGCCCGAGGGAGTTGACTAGCGGGGGACCCCAAGAGACCCAGTACTTC; CDR3 protein: CASSPRELTSGGPQETQYF
clone size: once; V gene: TRBV12-5; J gene: TRBJ1-2; D gene: NA; CDR3 DNA: TGTGCTAGTGACAAACAGCTCCCCAGCGGCTACACCTTC; CDR3 protein: CASDKQLPSGYTF
clone size: NA; V gene: TRBV27; J gene: TRBJ1-1; D gene: NA; CDR3 DNA: TGTGCCAGCGAAGCGCGGTTTGGTGCCCTCCCTGAAGCTTTCTTT; CDR3 protein: CASEARFGALPEAFF
clone size: NA; V gene: TRBV7-3; J gene: TRBJ2-3; D gene: NA; CDR3 DNA: TGTGCCAGCAGCTTGGTCGGGGGAACAGATACGCAGTATTTT; CDR3 protein: CASSLVGGTDTQYF
clone size: NA; V gene: TRBV9; J gene: TRBJ2-7; D gene: NA; CDR3 DNA: TGTGCCAGCAGCGTAGCTACAGGTCTGTACGAGCAGTACTTC; CDR3 protein: CASSVATGLYEQYF
clone size: NA; V gene: TRBV29-1; J gene: TRBJ2-3; D gene: TRBD2; CDR3 DNA: TGCAGCGTTGAAGGTGCAGTTGAGCGGGGGGTCTCAGATACGCAGTATTTT; CDR3 protein: CSVEGAVERGVSDTQYF
clone size: once; V gene: TRBV7-9; J gene: TRBJ2-7; D gene: TRBD1; CDR3 DNA: TGTGCCAGCAGCTCTGGGACAGGGATCTACGAGCAGTACTTC; CDR3 protein: CASSSGTGIYEQYF
clone size: NA; V gene: TRBV11-2; J gene: TRBJ2-3; D gene: TRBD2; CDR3 DNA: TGTGCCAGCAGTTCCGCCGGGACTAGCGGGGGGGGAGCAGATACGCAGTATTTT; CDR3 protein: CASSSAGTSGGGADTQYF
clone size: NA; V gene: TRBV5-4; J gene: TRBJ2-7; D gene: TRBD2; CDR3 DNA: TGTGCCAGCAGCTTGGGGGAGGGCTACGAGCAGTACTTC; CDR3 protein: CASSLGEGYEQYF
clone size: NA; V gene: TRBV2; J gene: TRBJ1-2; D gene: NA; CDR3 DNA: TGTGCCAGCAGTGATGGGGGGAATGGCTACACCTTC; CDR3 protein: CASSDGGNGYTF
clone size: NA; V gene: TRBV2; J gene: TRBJ1-1; D gene: NA; CDR3 DNA: TGTGCCAGCAGTGAAGCTCCAGGGAACACTGAAGCTTTCTTT; CDR3 protein: CASSEAPGNTEAFF
clone size: NA; V gene: TRBV2; J gene: TRBJ2-5; D gene: NA; CDR3 DNA: TGTGCCAGCAGTGAGCCGGGACTGCAAGAGACCCAGTACTTC; CDR3 protein: CASSEPGLQETQYF
clone size: NA; V gene: TRBV2; J gene: TRBJ1-4; D gene: TRBD1; CDR3 DNA: TGTGCCAGCAAGACAGGGGGAATGACTAATGAAAAACTGTTTTTT; CDR3 protein: CASKTGGMTNEKLFF
clone size: few; V gene: TRBV6-1; J gene: TRBJ1-4; D gene: NA; CDR3 DNA: TGTGCCAGCATCCCCGACGGACAAAATGAAAAACTGTTTTTT; CDR3 protein: CASIPDGQNEKLFF
clone size: NA; V gene: TRBV25-1; J gene: TRBJ1-2; D gene: NA; CDR3 DNA: TGTGCCAGCAGTGAAGGGGGGGGCGCCTCAATCTTTGACTACACCTTC; CDR3 protein: CASSEGGGASIFDYTF
clone size: few; V gene: TRBV7-2; J gene: TRBJ2-7; D gene: NA; CDR3 DNA: TGTGCCAGCAGCTCCCGCGCCACTAACTACGAGCAGTACTTC; CDR3 protein: CASSSRATNYEQYF
clone size: NA; V gene: TRBV4-2; J gene: TRBJ2-4; D gene: TRBD2; CDR3 DNA: TGTGCCAGCAGCCAAGGACTAGCGGAAGGGGGCAAAAACATTCAGTACTTC; CDR3 protein: CASSQGLAEGGKNIQYF